The T cell receptor beta chain described here comes from a study of blood T cell repertoires in COVID-19 (dated by TCRdb to 2020 to 2022). With respect to the entire study: Samples covering the acute and convalescent phases of COVID-19 were provided by collaborators in the United States, Italy and Spain. The material from the prospective study consisted of cDNA or gDNA derived from T cells, B-cell-depleted T cells, or PBMCs. The dataset comprised deeply sampled blood TCRbeta repertoires from subjects exposed to, actively infected with, or recovered from COVID-19. A freely available public database, intended as a resource for researchers studying the immune response to SARS-CoV-2, is where the repertoires were released. The samples were drawn from two sources: the first 160 participants of the ongoing ImmuneRACE study, and over 1,000 subjects contributed by 6 global collaborators. Nearly every sample came with metadata listing a de-identified subject ID, COVID-19 status, age in years and sex. HLA class I and class II types, where available, came from metadata supplied by the sample provider rather than from assay-based typing.

As regards this clone: This receptor's antigen is unknown. One base away there is no much larger clone; base qualities are not given.

Enrolling through a virtual design, the prospective study's participants ranged in age from about 18 to 89 years and lived across 20 to 25 United States geographic areas. In the prospective study, cohorts were assigned on the basis of participant-reported clinical history obtained from a screening survey and a study questionnaire. Exposed participants had been in contact, within 2 weeks of entering the study, with a person who had a PCR-confirmed or clinician-diagnosed case of COVID-19. Each participant in the prospective study had whole blood, serum and a nasopharyngeal or oropharyngeal swab collected by mobile phlebotomists. Participants in the prospective study had the option to provide additional blood draws and questionnaires over a 2-month period. Blood samples from the prospective study were shipped frozen or at room temperature prior to DNA extraction. Results and caveats for the whole study, not just this receptor: The amount of clinical and demographic metadata varied by source and participant and was provided uncurated.

The CDR3, from cysteine to phenylalanine, totals 16 residues. Solely the CDR3 DNA is kept, with 48 bases framed from the first base. V loses 3 bases at its end and J loses 5 bases; junction bases beyond the gene matches: 5. Taken from the germline V gene (reference sequence), the CDR1 and CDR2 loops are MNHEY and SMNVEV. TCRbeta CDR3 regions were amplified from genomic DNA by means of the immunoSEQ Assay, a bias-controlled multiplex PCR. As for the original processing: Nucleated cell counts per sample were estimated from amplification of reference gene primers within the assay. Sequence reads were collapsed and filtered to measure the absolute abundance of every unique TCRbeta CDR3 rearrangement. Productive Simpson clonality was computed per sample as the square root of Simpson's diversity index over productive rearrangements. The table was pulled from immuneACCESS by TCRdb, which kept in-frame rearrangements only. Such tables lose some clones; where checked, under half of the loss comes from unresolved V genes, and the rest has no known cause. The V and J calls and clone size were taken over from that table, and D and trimming were inferred from the DNA. This sample has roughly 250,000 clones in its table, and approximately 90% of those were observed once. Of the sample, 0.87% is held by the ten largest clones.

The sample was PBMCs or T cells enriched from blood (not recorded which). The sequence joins TRBV27 to TRBJ2-2, with 11 bases aligning to TRBD1. The sequence was obtained from a man in his fifties who had been exposed to COVID-19. The CDR3 sequence is CASSFWTGGWTGELFF. The DNA is as follows: TGTGCCAGCAGTTTTTGGACAGGGGGCTGGACCGGGGAGCTGTTTTTT.